The T cell receptor beta chain described here comes from a study of human T cells and chemical hapten exposure. General study results and limits: Patch test score was positively correlated with the counts of TCRs that had expanded at PT1.

MiXCR, applied by TCRdb to the RACE reads, yields one record per CDR3 protein. The sample consists of 150,000 to 200,000 distinct CDR3 sequences, nearly 30% of them appearing once. Described time point: pre-sensitization, week 0. Documented treatment: therapeutic diphenylcyclopropenone sensitization with weekly scalp DPC. With respect to this clonotype: Its target is unknown.

From germline, CDR1 is GTSNPN and CDR2 SVGIG (reference sequence). V was clipped by 3 bases and J by 0 bases, with 24 bases between them. The CDR3 is made up of 18 amino acids. The sequencing here drew on whole blood, taken in connection with sensitization to the hapten diphenylcyclopropenone (DPC). The chain carries TRBV30 and TRBJ2-7; D is possibly TRBD1 or TRBD2 (5 bases each). The sequence was obtained from a woman aged 30 to 39 with alopecia areata. Some clones in this sample may be carry-over from other donors' samples. The DNA of the CDR3 is TGTGCCTGGAGCCAAGAAAACCCGGGACCGACACGCTCCTACGAGCAGTACTTC. Amino acids: CAWSQENPGPTRSYEQYF.